This TCR beta chain is from a study of neurological immune-mediated disorders (dated by TCRdb to the late 2010s). Looking at the study overall: Among the approximately 35 multiple sclerosis patients, roughly 31 had relapsing-remitting MS and 3 had secondary progressive MS. Peripheral blood TCR-beta repertoires from HTLV-I-associated myelopathy (HAM/TSP) patients, multiple sclerosis patients and healthy controls were compared by UMI-based sequencing. The 95 to 120 TCR-beta libraries included longitudinal samples, technical triplicates and paired sorted CD4+ and CD8+ T-cell subsets alongside PBMC samples. The cohort was made up of 68 subjects, consisting of some 14 HAM/TSP patients, some 34 multiple sclerosis patients and some 20 healthy controls. General findings and caveats noted by the study authors: No association of the MS cluster with clinical or MRI features was observed, and the need for larger cohorts was stated by the authors. No identical CDR3 amino acid sequences were found to be shared among expanded clones across subjects, suggesting that TCR-beta repertoires were private in all groups. Phylogenetic analysis grouped repertoires from 18 of 34 MS patients into a cluster of related CDR3 sequences, suggesting a possible repertoire-level signature. TCR clonal expansion was highest in HAM/TSP patients and lowest in MS patients, with MS patients falling below even healthy controls.

Unsorted PBMC libraries were generated from 2 million PBMCs stored in RNAlater at -80 °C until RNA extraction. Multiple sclerosis patients were enrolled in a US clinical protocol evaluating disease progression by magnetic resonance imaging. Peripheral blood was subjected to Ficoll-Hypaque density gradient centrifugation to isolate PBMCs, which were then cryopreserved in liquid nitrogen. cDNA synthesis used template-switch 5'RACE with a primer carrying a 10-nucleotide random unique molecular identifier tagging each TCR transcript. Each sequencing run produced over 190 million TCR-beta sequences covering 15-18 subjects. The RNeasy kit was used for extraction of total RNA. The KAPA Real-time Library Amplification kit was used to amplify TCR-beta VDJ regions with primers for the TCR constant region and the 5'RACE anchor. A first PCR added sample indexes and Illumina adaptors, and a second PCR then raised library yield. The roughly 650 bp TCR product was size-selected on a 2% E-gel SizeSelection system after Ampure bead purification. Before pooling, library quality was assessed on a Bioanalyzer, concentration was determined with Qubit, and library quantification was performed with the Kapa Library Quantification kit. Libraries were sequenced paired-end 2 x 150 bp on an Illumina HiSeq 2500. To increase sequence diversity, 25-30% phiX was spiked into each library pool. The original pipeline was this. Quality-filtered reads were processed with the UMI-based MiGEC pipeline, which removed over 90% of raw TCR sequences during error correction. IMGT germline references were used for aligning VDJ genes, and each clonotype was defined as a unique CDR3 amino acid sequence together with its V-J genes. Clonal expansion, Shannon diversity, and CDR3 relatedness (CalcPairwiseDistances, ClusterSamples) were evaluated with VDJtools, and phylogenetic trees were built with CLCbio workbench. A clone was classed as expanded if it had 8 or more unique UMIs, a cutoff based on coefficient-of-variation modelling across technical triplicates. TCRdb's own reprocessing of the public reads used fastp at Q25 and MiXCR and kept productive beta chains. Every entry covers one CDR3 protein and lists the most common genes and DNA from its rows. The V and J calls and clone size come from TCRdb's table, not from the authors' own analysis. The sample has about 62,000 distinct CDR3 sequences on record, about 3.5% of them singletons. Roughly 2.2% of the sample rests with the top ten.

In its sample, this clonotype was seen a few times. Which antigen it targets is not known. The record has no base qualities; no much larger clone is one base away. Relative to germline, V is 6 bases shorter and J is 2 bases shorter, with 8 bases between their ends. The CDR3 runs 14 residues from the cysteine to the phenylalanine. The read is trimmed to its CDR3 DNA, 42 bases read in frame from base 1. CDR1 and CDR2 are drawn from the germline V gene: SNHLY, FYNNEI. This clonotype was obtained from a woman aged 45-60 years with multiple sclerosis. The rearranged chain carries TRBV2 and TRBJ2-6, and perhaps TRBD2 as D gene, on 5 matching bases. The sample taken for sequencing was PBMCs. The encoded CDR3 is CASRDSTGANVLTF. The DNA is TGTGCCAGCAGGGACTCCACTGGGGCCAACGTCCTGACTTTC.